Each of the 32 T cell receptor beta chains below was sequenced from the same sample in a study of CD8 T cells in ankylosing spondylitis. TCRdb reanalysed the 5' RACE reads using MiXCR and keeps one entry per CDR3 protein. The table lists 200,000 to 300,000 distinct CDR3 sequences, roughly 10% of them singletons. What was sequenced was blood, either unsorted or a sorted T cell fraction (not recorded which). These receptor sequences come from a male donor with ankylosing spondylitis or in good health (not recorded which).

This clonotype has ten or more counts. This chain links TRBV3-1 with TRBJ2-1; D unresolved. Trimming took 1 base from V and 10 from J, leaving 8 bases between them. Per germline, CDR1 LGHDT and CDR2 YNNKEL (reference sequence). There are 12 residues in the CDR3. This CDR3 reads CASSQGEGEQFF. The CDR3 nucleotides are TGTGCCAGCAGCCAAGGGGAAGGGGAGCAGTTCTTC.

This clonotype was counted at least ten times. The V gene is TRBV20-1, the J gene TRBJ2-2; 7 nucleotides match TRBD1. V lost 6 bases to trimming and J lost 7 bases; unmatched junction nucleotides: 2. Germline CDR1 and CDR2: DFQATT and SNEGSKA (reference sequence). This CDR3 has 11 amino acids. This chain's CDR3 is CSAAGGGELFF. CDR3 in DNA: TGCAGTGCGGCAGGGGGCGGGGAGCTGTTTTTT.

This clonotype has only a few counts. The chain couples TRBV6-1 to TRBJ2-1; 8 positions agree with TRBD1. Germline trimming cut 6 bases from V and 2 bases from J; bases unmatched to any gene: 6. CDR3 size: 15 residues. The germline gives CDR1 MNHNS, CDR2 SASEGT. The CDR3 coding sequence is TGTGCCAGCAGGAAGGACAGGGCTCCCTACAATGAGCAGTTCTTC. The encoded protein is CASRKDRAPYNEQFF.

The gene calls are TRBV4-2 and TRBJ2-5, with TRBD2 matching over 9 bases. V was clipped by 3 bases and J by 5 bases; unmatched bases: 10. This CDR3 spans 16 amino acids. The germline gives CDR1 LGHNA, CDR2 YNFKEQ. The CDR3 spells CASSQLRGGGAETQYF. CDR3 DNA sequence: TGTGCCAGCAGCCAGCTCAGGGGCGGGGGGGCCGAGACCCAGTACTTC.

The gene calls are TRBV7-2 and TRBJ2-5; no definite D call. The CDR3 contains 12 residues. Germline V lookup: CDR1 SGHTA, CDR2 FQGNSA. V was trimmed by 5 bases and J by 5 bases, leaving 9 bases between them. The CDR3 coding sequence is TGTGCCAGCAGCCCATTGGAGGAGACCCAGTACTTC. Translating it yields CASSPLEETQYF.

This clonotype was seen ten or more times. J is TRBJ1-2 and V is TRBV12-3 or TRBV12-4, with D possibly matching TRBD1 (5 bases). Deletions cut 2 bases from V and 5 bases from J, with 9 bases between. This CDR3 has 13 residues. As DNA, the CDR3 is TGTGCCAGCAGTTTAACAGGACTTTATGGCTACACCTTC. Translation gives CASSLTGLYGYTF.

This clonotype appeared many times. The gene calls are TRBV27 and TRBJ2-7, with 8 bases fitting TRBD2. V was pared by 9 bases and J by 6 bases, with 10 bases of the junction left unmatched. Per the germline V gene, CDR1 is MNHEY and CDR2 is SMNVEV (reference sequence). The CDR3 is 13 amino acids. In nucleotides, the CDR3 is TGTGCCAGTCGCCGGCTAGCGGGCGCCGAGCAGTACTTC. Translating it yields CASRRLAGAEQYF.

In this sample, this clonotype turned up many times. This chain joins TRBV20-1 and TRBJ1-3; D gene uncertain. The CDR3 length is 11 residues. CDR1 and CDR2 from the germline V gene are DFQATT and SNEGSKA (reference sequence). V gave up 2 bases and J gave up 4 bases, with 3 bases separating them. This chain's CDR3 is CSARRGNTIYF. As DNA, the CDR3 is TGCAGTGCTAGAAGGGGAAACACCATATATTTT.

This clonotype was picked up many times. The CDR3 coding sequence is TGCAGCGTTGAAGGACAGTACTACGAGCAGTACTTC. It codes for CSVEGQYYEQYF. This rearrangement joins TRBV29-1 to TRBJ2-7; a possible D gene is TRBD1 (5 bases). The CDR3 covers 12 residues. Between the trimmed V and J ends, which lost 1 base and 3 bases, there was a span of 7 bases. Germline-derived CDR1 and CDR2 are SQVTM and ANQGSEA.

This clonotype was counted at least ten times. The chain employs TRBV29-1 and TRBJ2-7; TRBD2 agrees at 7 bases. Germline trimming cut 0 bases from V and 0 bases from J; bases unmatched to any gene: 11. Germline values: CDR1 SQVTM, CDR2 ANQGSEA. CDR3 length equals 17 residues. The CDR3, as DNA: TGCAGCGTTGAAGATCGGATGGGGGGGGAAAGCTCCTACGAGCAGTACTTC. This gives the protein CSVEDRMGGESSYEQYF.

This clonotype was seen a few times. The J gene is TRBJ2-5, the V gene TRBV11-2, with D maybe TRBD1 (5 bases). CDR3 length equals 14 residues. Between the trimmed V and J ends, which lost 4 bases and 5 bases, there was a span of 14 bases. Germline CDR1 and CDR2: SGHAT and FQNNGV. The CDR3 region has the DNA TGTGCCAGCAGCTGGATCGACAGTGTCGAGACCCAGTACTTC. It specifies CASSWIDSVETQYF.

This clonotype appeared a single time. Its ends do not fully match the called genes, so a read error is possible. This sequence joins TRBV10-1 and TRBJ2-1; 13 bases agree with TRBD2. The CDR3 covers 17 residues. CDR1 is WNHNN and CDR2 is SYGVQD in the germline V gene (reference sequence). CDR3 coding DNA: TGCACCAGCAGTGAGTCCTGGGGACTAGCGGGGTACGATGAGCAGTTCTTC. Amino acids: CTSSESWGLAGYDEQFF.

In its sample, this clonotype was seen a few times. The chain's CDR3 is CASSPGQGATDTQYF. Here the CDR3 DNA reads TGCGCCAGCAGCCCCGGACAGGGGGCCACAGATACGCAGTATTTT. The rearrangement uses TRBV5-1 and TRBJ2-3; 11 bases line up with TRBD1. The germline V gene has CDR1 SGHRS and CDR2 YFSETQ. V dropped 4 bases and J dropped 2; count of bases not matched to a gene: 3. The CDR3 extends over 15 amino acids.

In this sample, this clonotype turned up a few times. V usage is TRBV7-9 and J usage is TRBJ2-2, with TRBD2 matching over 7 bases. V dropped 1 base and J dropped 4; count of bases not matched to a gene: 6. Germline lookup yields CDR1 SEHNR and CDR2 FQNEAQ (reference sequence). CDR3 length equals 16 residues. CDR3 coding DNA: TGTGCCAGCAGCTTAGGCTATGCTAGCGGCACCGGGGAGCTGTTTTTT. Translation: CASSLGYASGTGELFF.

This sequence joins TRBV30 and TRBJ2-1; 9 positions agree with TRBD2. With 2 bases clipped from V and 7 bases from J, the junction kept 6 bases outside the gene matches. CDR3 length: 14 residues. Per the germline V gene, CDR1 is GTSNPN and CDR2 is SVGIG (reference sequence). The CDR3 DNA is TGTGCCTGGAGTCAAGCGGGAGGCTGGAATGAGCAGTTCTTC. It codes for CAWSQAGGWNEQFF.

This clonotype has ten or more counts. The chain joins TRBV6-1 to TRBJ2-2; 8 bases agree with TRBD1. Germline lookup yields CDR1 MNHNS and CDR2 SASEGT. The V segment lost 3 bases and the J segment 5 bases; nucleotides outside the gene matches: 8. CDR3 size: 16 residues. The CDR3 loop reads CASSDPRTGLTGELFF. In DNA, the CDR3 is TGTGCCAGCAGTGATCCCAGGACAGGGTTGACCGGGGAGCTGTTTTTT.

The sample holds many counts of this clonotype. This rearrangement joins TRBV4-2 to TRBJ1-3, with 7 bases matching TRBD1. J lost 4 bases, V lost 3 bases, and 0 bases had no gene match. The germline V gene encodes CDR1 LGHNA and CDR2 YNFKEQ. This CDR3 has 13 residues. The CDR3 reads CASSQDRGNTIYF. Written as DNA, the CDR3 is TGTGCCAGCAGCCAGGACAGGGGAAACACCATATATTTT.

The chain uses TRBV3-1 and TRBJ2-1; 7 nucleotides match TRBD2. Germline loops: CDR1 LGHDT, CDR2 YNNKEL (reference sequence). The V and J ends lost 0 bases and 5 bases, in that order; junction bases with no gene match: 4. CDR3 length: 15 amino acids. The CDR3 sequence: CASSQEYGRNNEQFF. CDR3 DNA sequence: TGTGCCAGCAGCCAAGAGTACGGGAGGAACAATGAGCAGTTCTTC.

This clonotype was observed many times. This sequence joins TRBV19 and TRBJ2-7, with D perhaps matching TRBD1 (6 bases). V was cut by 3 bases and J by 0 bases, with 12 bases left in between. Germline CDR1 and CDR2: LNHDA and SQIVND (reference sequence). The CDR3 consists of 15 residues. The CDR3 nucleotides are TGTGCCAGTAGTATGACAGGATTAAGCTCCTACGAGCAGTACTTC. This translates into CASSMTGLSSYEQYF. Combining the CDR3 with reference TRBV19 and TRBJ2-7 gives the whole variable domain DGGITQSPKYLFRKEGQNVTLSCEQNLNHDAMYWYRQDPGQGLRLIYYSQIVNDFQKGDIAEGYSVSREKKESFPLTVTSAQKNPTAFYLCASSMTGLSSYEQYFGPGTRLTVT.

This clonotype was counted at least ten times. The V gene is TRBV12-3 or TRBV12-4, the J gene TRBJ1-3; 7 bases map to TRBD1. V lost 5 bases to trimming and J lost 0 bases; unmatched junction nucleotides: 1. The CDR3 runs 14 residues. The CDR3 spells CASSGDSSGNTIYF. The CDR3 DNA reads TGTGCCAGCAGTGGGGACAGCTCTGGAAACACCATATATTTT.

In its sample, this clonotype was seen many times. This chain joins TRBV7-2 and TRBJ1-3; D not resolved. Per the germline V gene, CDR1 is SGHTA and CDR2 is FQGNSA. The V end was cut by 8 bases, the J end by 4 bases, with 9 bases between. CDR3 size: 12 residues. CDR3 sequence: CASEFGGNTIYF. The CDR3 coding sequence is TGTGCCAGCGAGTTCGGGGGAAACACCATATATTTT.

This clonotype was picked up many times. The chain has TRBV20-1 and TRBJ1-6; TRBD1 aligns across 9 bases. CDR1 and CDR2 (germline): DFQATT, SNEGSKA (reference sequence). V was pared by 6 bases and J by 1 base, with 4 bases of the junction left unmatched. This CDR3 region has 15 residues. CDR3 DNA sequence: TGCAGTGCCGCGACAGGGGGGTCCTATAATTCACCCCTCCACTTT. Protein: CSAATGGSYNSPLHF.

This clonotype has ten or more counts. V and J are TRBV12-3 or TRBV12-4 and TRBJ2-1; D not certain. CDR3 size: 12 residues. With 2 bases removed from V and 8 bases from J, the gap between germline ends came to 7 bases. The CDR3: CASSLMIHEQFF. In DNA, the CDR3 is TGTGCCAGCAGTTTAATGATCCATGAGCAGTTCTTC.

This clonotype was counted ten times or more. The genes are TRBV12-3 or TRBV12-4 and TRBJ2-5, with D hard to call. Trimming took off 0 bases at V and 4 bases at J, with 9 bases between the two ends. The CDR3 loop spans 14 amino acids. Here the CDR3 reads CASSLAGFGETQYF. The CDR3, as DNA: TGTGCCAGCAGTTTAGCGGGCTTCGGAGAGACCCAGTACTTC.

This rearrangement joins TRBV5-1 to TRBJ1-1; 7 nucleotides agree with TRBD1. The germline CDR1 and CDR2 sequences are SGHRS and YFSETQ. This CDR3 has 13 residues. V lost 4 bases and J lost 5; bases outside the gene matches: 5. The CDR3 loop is CASSGQVKTEAFF. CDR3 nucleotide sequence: TGCGCCAGCAGCGGACAGGTAAAAACTGAAGCTTTCTTT.

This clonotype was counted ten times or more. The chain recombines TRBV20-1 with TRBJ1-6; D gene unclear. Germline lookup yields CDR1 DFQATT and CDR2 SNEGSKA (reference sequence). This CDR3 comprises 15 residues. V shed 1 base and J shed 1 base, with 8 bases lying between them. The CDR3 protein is CSARGEGSYNSPLHF. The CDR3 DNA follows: TGCAGTGCTAGAGGAGAGGGTTCCTATAATTCACCCCTCCACTTT.

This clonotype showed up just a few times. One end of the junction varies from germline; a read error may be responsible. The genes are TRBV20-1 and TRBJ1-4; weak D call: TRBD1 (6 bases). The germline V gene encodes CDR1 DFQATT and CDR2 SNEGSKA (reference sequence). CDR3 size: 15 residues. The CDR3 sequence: CSARAPTGMGEKLSF. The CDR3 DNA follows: TGCAGTGCTAGAGCACCCACAGGGATGGGGGAAAAACTGTCTTTT.

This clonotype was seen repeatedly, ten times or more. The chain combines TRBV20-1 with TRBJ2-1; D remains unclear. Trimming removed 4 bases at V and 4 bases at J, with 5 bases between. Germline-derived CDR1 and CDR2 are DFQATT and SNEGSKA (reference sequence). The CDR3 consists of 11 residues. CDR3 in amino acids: CSANAYNEQFF. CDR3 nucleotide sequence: TGCAGTGCTAATGCTTACAATGAGCAGTTCTTC.

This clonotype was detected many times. CDR3 in amino acids: CASSFRGAGNEQFF. In nucleotides, the CDR3 is TGTGCCAGCAGTTTTAGGGGGGCGGGCAATGAGCAGTTCTTC. The J gene is TRBJ2-1, the V gene TRBV12-3 or TRBV12-4; D is tentatively TRBD1 or TRBD2 (6 bases each). V lost 3 bases and J 6 bases, leaving 12 bases between the germline ends. The CDR3 has 14 amino acids.

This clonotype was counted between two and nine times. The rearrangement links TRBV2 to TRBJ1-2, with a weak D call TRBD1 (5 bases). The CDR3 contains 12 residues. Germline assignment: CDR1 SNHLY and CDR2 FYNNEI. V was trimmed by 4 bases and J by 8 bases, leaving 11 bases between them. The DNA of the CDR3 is TGTGCCAGCAGTGCGGCCCGGGGCGGCTACACCTTC. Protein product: CASSAARGGYTF.

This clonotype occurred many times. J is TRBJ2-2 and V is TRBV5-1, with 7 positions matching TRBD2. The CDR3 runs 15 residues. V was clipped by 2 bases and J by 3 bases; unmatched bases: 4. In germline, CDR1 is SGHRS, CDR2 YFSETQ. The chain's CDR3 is CASSFPGLHTGELFF. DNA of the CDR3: TGCGCCAGCAGCTTTCCGGGACTACACACCGGGGAGCTGTTTTTT.

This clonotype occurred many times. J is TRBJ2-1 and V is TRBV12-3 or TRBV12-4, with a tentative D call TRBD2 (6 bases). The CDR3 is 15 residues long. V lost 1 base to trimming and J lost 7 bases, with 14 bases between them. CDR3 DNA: TGTGCCAGCAGTTTAGACCGTTCTAGCGAGAATGAGCAGTTCTTC. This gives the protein CASSLDRSSENEQFF.